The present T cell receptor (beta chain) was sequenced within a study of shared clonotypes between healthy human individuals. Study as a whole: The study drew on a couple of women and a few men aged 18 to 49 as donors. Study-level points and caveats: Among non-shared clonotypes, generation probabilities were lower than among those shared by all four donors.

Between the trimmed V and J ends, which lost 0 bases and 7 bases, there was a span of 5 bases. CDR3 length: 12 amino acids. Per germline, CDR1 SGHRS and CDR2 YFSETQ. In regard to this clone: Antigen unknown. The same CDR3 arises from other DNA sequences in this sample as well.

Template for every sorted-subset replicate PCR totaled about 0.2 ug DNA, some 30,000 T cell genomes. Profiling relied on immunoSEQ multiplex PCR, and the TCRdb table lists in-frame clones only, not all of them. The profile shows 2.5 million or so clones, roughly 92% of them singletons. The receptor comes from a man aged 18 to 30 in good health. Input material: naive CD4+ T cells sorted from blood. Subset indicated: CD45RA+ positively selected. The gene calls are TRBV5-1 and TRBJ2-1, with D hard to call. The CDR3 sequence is CASSLEANEQFF. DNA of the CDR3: TGCGCCAGCAGCTTGGAGGCAAATGAGCAGTTCTTC. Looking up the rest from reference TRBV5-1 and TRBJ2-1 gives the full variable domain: KAGVTQTPRYLIKTRGQQVTLSCSPISGHRSVSWYQQTPGQGLQFLFEYFSETQRNKGNFPGRFSGRQFSNSRSEMNVSTLELGDSALYLCASSLEANEQFFGPGTRLTVL.